This T cell receptor (beta chain) stems from a study of blood T cells in healthy people across ages. As regards this clonotype: Its antigen remains unidentified.

Sample-barcoded 5' priming and a J-beta primer mix drove a second PCR of roughly 7 to 11 cycles. MiXCR, run by TCRdb on the 5' RACE reads, gives a single entry per CDR3 protein. The table includes hundreds of thousands of distinct CDR3 sequences, roughly 26% detected once. V lost 4 bases and J lost 6, with 24 bases in between. This CDR3 region has 17 residues. Germline loops: CDR1 SGHDT, CDR2 YYEEEE. Points from the study as a whole: With donor CMV status unknown, expanded clonotype changes were possibly confounded.

The clonotype was recovered from an elderly woman in good health. Sequenced: blood. The V call is TRBV5-6, the J call TRBJ2-3; possibly TRBD1 or TRBD2 for D (5 bases each). CDR3 in amino acids: CASSLGRDEGRGDTQYF. The CDR3 coding sequence is TGTGCCAGCAGCCTAGGACGAGATGAGGGGCGCGGGGATACGCAGTATTTT.